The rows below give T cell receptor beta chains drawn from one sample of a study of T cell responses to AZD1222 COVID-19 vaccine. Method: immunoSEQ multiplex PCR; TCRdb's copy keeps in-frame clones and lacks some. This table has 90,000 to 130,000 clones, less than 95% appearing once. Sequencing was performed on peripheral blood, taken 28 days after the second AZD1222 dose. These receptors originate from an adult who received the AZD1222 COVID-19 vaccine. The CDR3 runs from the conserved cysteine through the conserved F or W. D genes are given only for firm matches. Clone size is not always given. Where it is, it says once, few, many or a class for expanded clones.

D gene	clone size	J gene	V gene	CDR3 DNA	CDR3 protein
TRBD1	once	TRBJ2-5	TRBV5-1	TGCGCCAGCAGCCCCGGGACAGGGGACCAAGAGACCCAGTACTTC	CASSPGTGDQETQYF
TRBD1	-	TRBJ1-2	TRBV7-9	TGTGCCAGCAGTCCAGACAGGGGCTATGGCTACACCTTC	CASSPDRGYGYTF
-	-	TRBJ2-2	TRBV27	TGTGCCAGCAGTTTATCCGGTGTCTACAACACCGGGGAGCTGTTTTTT	CASSLSGVYNTGELFF
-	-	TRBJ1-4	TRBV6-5	TGTGCCAGCAGGACGTCCGGGTCCGCTAATGAAAAACTGTTTTTT	CASRTSGSANEKLFF
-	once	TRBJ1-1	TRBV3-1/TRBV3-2	TGTGCCAGCAGCCAAGGGGCAGGGGAGGGCACTGAAGCTTTCTTT	CASSQGAGEGTEAFF
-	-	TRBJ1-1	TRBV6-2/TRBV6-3	TGTGCCAGCAGTTCTGTCGAGGCTTTCTTT	CASSSVEAFF
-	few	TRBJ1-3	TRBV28	TGTGCCAGCAGTGTCACAACTCACAAAGCAGGGATTACTGGAAACACCATATATTTT	CASSVTTHKAGITGNTIYF
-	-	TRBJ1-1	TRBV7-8	TGTGCCAGCAGCCGGTCCGGGACCTTCTTT	CASSRSGTFF
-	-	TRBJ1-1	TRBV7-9	TGTGCCAGCAGCTGGGACGGCTGGAACACTGAAGCTTTCTTT	CASSWDGWNTEAFF
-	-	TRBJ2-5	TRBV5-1	TGCGCCAGCAGCTCCGGCCTTGTGGGGGCCTTGACACAAGAGACCCAGTACTTC	CASSSGLVGALTQETQYF
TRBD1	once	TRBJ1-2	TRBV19	TGTGCCAGTAGTATGGTTGGAGACAGGGAGGAGAGTGGCTACACCTTC	CASSMVGDREESGYTF
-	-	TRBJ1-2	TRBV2	TGTGCCAGCACTTTAAGGGGTTTTGGGTACACCTTC	CASTLRGFGYTF
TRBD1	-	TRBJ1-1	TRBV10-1	TGCGCCAGCAGTGAGCCGGGACAGGGAAGGACTGAAGCTTTCTTT	CASSEPGQGRTEAFF
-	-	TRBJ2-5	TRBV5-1	TGCGCCAGCAGCGGGACGAAAGAGACCCAGTACTTC	CASSGTKETQYF
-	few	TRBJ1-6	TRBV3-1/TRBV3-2	TGTGCCAGCAGCCAAGGAGAACGGCTCTATAATTCACCCCTCCACTTT	CASSQGERLYNSPLHF
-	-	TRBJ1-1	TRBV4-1	TGCGCCAGCAGCGAAAGGGACCCCACTGAAGCTTTCTTT	CASSERDPTEAFF
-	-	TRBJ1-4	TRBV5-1	TGCGCCAGCAGCTTGGCCTTTGGGGGGGAAGGCGAAAAACTGTTTTTT	CASSLAFGGEGEKLFF